The sequence of this T cell receptor beta chain was determined in a study of lymphopenia after photon versus proton radiotherapy. TCRdb's copy holds only in-frame clones and misses some; the assay was immunoSEQ multiplex PCR. The sample has tens of thousands of clones, approximately 91% seen once. The CDR3 runs 15 residues. The V end was cut by 4 bases, the J end by 2 bases, with 12 bases between. The V gene's germline CDR1 is MDHEN and CDR2 SYDVKM. V usage is TRBV28 and J usage is TRBJ1-3; no clear D. This material consisted of peripheral blood, taken from a patient treated with proton-based radiotherapy. This TCR derives from a woman aged 70-85 years with pancreatic cancer. Some clones in this sample may be carry-over from other donors' samples. CDR3 nucleotide sequence: TGTGCCAGCAGTTCCGAAAACGGTGCTGGAAACACCATATATTTT. Amino acids: CASSSENGAGNTIYF.